A single sample gave rise to the 5 T cell receptor beta chains below, sequenced in a study of cytomegalovirus exposure and HLA in healthy donors. 13 Jbeta primers and 60 Vbeta primers were used for the PCR. Sequencing used immunoSEQ multiplex PCR; TCRdb keeps in-frame clones, though not all of them. The sample data list around 110,000 clones. Sequencing was performed on PBMCs. Receptors originate from a man younger than 40 in good health and CMV-seronegative.

This chain links TRBV7-6 with TRBJ2-2; maybe TRBD2 (5 bases). The V end was cut by 6 bases, the J end by 0 bases, with 11 bases between. Per the germline V gene, CDR1 is SGHVS and CDR2 is FNYEAQ. CDR3 size: 15 residues. The DNA of the CDR3 is TGTGCCAGCAGTTCACGACTATCGAACACCGGGGAGCTGTTTTTT. Protein: CASSSRLSNTGELFF. The full variable domain, with the rest looked up from reference TRBV7-6 and TRBJ2-2, is GAGVSQSPRYKVTKRGQDVALRCDPISGHVSLYWYRQALGQGPEFLTYFNYEAQQDKSGLPNDRFSAERPEGSISTLTIQRTEQRDSAMYRCASSSRLSNTGELFFGEGSRLTVL.

The chain couples TRBV7-8 to TRBJ1-2; 9 bases map to TRBD1. Germline lookup yields CDR1 SGHVS and CDR2 FQNEAQ. This CDR3 comprises 16 residues. V was pared by 1 base and J by 0 bases, with 3 bases of the junction left unmatched. The CDR3 DNA sequence: TGTGCCAGCAGCTTAGACAGGGGGCTCGCTAACTATGGCTACACCTTC. This gives the protein CASSLDRGLANYGYTF.

The chain links TRBV4-1 to TRBJ2-7; the D gene is possibly TRBD1 (6 bases). The CDR3 length is 14 residues. Germline V gene data show CDR1 as MGHRA and CDR2 as YSYEKL. Trimming took 5 bases from V and 1 from J, leaving 12 bases between them. This CDR3 reads CASSAAGVSYEQYF. The CDR3 bases are TGCGCCAGCAGCGCAGCAGGGGTATCCTACGAGCAGTACTTC.

This chain joins TRBV18 and TRBJ1-3; 8 bases match TRBD1. J was trimmed by 0 bases and V by 7 bases; bases with no gene match: 2. This CDR3 is 14 amino acids long. Per germline, CDR1 KGHSH and CDR2 LQKENI. The CDR3: CASYTGGSGNTIYF. As DNA, the CDR3 is TGTGCCAGCTATACAGGGGGCTCTGGAAACACCATATATTTT.

The genes are TRBV2 and TRBJ2-2; 9 bases match TRBD1. Germline CDR1 is SNHLY and CDR2 is FYNNEI. J lost 6 bases, V lost 8 bases, and 10 bases had no gene match. This CDR3 comprises 15 residues. CDR3 loop: CASLDDRGGSGELFF. CDR3 nucleotides: TGTGCCAGCCTGGACGACAGGGGGGGTTCCGGGGAGCTGTTTTTT.